The 19 T cell receptor beta chains below all came from one sample that was sequenced in a study of shared clonotypes between healthy human individuals. The data were produced by immunoSEQ multiplex PCR, yet TCRdb's version contains in-frame clones alone and is incomplete. The sample lists some 480,000 clones, approximately 79% occurring once. Sequencing was performed on PBMCs. These receptors were collected from a woman in her thirties or forties in good health. Some clones in this sample may be carry-over from other donors' samples.

V gene TRBV6-5 combines with J gene TRBJ1-1, with D uncertain. Germline V gene sequence: CDR1 MNHEY, CDR2 SVGAGI. This CDR3 is built from 13 residues. The V gene lost 2 bases and the J gene lost 0 bases, with 4 bases spanning the gap. The CDR3 reads CASSYRVNTEAFF. The DNA for the CDR3 is TGTGCCAGCAGTTACAGGGTGAACACTGAAGCTTTCTTT.

In this sample, this clone turned up a few times. This rearrangement joins TRBV29-1 to TRBJ1-1, with D perhaps TRBD1 (5 bases). Trimming stripped 6 bases from V and 11 bases from J, with 16 bases between. The germline V gene has CDR1 SQVTM and CDR2 ANQGSEA. The CDR3 totals 11 residues. CDR3 nucleotide sequence: TGCAGCGTCGTTGACGGGGCGCGGGCTTTCTTT. This codes for CSVVDGARAFF.

The chain employs TRBV11-2 and TRBJ2-7, with 7 bases aligning to TRBD1. The CDR3 spans 13 residues. The germline V gene encodes CDR1 SGHAT and CDR2 FQNNGV. V lost 2 bases and J lost 3; bases outside the gene matches: 1. In DNA form, the CDR3 reads TGTGCCAGCAGCTTATCAGGGGGCTACGAGCAGTACTTC. Residues: CASSLSGGYEQYF.

The chain couples TRBV7-8 to TRBJ1-2; 9 positions match TRBD1. The CDR3 runs to 16 residues. The germline CDR1 and CDR2 sequences are SGHVS and FQNEAQ. The V and J ends lost 3 bases and 7 bases, in that order; junction bases with no gene match: 12. In DNA form, the CDR3 reads TGTGCCAGCAGCTTCCGTACCAATACAGGGGGCGCTGGCTACACCTTC. It specifies CASSFRTNTGGAGYTF.

The chain carries TRBV6-5 and TRBJ2-5, with TRBD1 matching 12 bases. J lost 5 bases, V lost 10 bases, and 5 bases had no gene match. The CDR3 has 13 residues. Germline-derived CDR1 and CDR2 are MNHEY and SVGAGI. In DNA, the CDR3 is TGTGCCACCCGGGACAGGGGGCTTGAGACCCAGTACTTC. It is translated as CATRDRGLETQYF.

This CDR3 reads CASSPVDTAKAQHF. CDR3 nucleotides: TGTGCCAGCTCACCCGTGGACACGGCCAAGGCCCAGCATTTT. The genes are TRBV18 and TRBJ1-5; possibly TRBD1 for D (5 bases). Germline V lookup: CDR1 KGHSH, CDR2 LQKENI. Trimming removed 3 bases from V and 11 bases from J, with 17 bases in between. The CDR3 extends over 14 amino acids.

Here the CDR3 reads CASSGLAGLGGELFF. As DNA, the CDR3 is TGTGCCAGCTCCGGTCTAGCGGGATTGGGCGGGGAGCTGTTTTTT. The genes are TRBV6-5 and TRBJ2-2, with 9 bases matching TRBD2. V shed 8 bases, J shed 7 bases, and the junction held 11 bases outside the gene matches. The CDR3 totals 15 residues. In germline, CDR1 is MNHEY, CDR2 SVGAGI.

This chain's CDR3 is CASSVEAGQGLSGNTIYF. The DNA of the CDR3 is TGTGCCAGCAGCGTAGAGGCGGGACAGGGGCTCTCTGGAAACACCATATATTTT. V is TRBV9 and J is TRBJ1-3; TRBD1 agrees at 10 bases. Germline loops: CDR1 SGDLS, CDR2 YYNGEE. V shed 0 bases, J shed 0 bases, and the junction held 6 bases outside the gene matches. CDR3 length: 18 residues.

The chain links TRBV5-4 to TRBJ2-7; D perhaps matches TRBD2 (7 bases). Deletions cut 7 bases from V and 6 bases from J, with 23 bases between. Germline CDR1 reads SGHNT; CDR2 reads YYREEE (reference sequence). This CDR3 has 15 amino acids. The CDR3 DNA reads as TGTGCCAGCTCACAGAGAGGGGGGGGGAGTGGCGAGCAGTACTTC. This gives the protein CASSQRGGGSGEQYF.

The J gene is TRBJ2-5, the V gene TRBV14; 11 bases match TRBD2. Germline CDR1 is SGHDN and CDR2 is FVKESK. V lost 5 bases and J lost 4; bases outside the gene matches: 6. The length of the CDR3 is 15 residues. As DNA, the CDR3 is TGTGCCAGCAGCTCACTTAGCGGGAGGGGAGAGACCCAGTACTTC. Its protein is CASSSLSGRGETQYF.

The genes are TRBV19 and TRBJ1-4, with D perhaps matching TRBD1 (5 bases). This CDR3 spans 15 amino acids. Trimming pared 7 bases from V and 8 bases from J, leaving 20 bases between. Germline CDR1 is LNHDA and CDR2 is SQIVND (reference sequence). In DNA form, the CDR3 reads TGTGCCAGTACCCCGGGACGGACCTGGACCGAAAAACTGTTTTTT. This sequence encodes CASTPGRTWTEKLFF.

V is TRBV27 and J is TRBJ2-2; 7 positions agree with TRBD1. With 6 bases clipped from V and 3 bases from J, the junction kept 4 bases outside the gene matches. Germline V gene data show CDR1 as MNHEY and CDR2 as SMNVEV (reference sequence). There are 14 residues in the CDR3. The CDR3 DNA is TGTGCCAGCAGGGGGACAGATTACACCGGGGAGCTGTTTTTT. Protein sequence: CASRGTDYTGELFF.

V usage is TRBV28 and J usage is TRBJ2-7; D is undetermined. The CDR3 is 14 amino acids. V lost 2 bases and J lost 3, with 11 bases in between. Germline V gene lookup returns CDR1 MDHEN and CDR2 SYDVKM. The CDR3 loop is CASSLRSPLYEQYF. The CDR3 bases are TGTGCCAGCAGTTTACGGTCCCCGCTCTACGAGCAGTACTTC.

The chain uses TRBV19 and TRBJ2-2; D is unresolved. Trimming took off 0 bases at V and 6 bases at J, with 14 bases between the two ends. The CDR3 consists of 16 residues. Germline lookup yields CDR1 LNHDA and CDR2 SQIVND (reference sequence). CDR3 in amino acids: CASSIDLLSRAGELFF. CDR3 sequence (DNA): TGTGCCAGTAGTATAGATCTACTGAGTAGGGCCGGGGAGCTGTTTTTT.

As regards this clone: The identical CDR3 is also encoded by other nucleotide sequences in the sample. The chain recombines TRBV2 with TRBJ2-2, with unresolved D. Deletions cut 1 base from V and 3 bases from J, with 18 bases between. There are 18 residues in the CDR3. From germline, CDR1 is SNHLY and CDR2 FYNNEI. Here the CDR3 reads CASSEESESSSYTGELFF. The CDR3, as DNA: TGTGCCAGCAGTGAAGAGTCGGAGTCTAGTAGTTACACCGGGGAGCTGTTTTTT.

Many counts were recorded for this clone. This chain connects TRBV2 to TRBJ2-1; 7 nucleotides match TRBD2. Germline CDR1 reads SNHLY; CDR2 reads FYNNEI. The CDR3 is 15 amino acids. With 3 bases clipped from V and 5 bases from J, the junction kept 7 bases outside the gene matches. The CDR3 region has the DNA TGTGCCAGCAGTGAGGCGGGAGTTTTCCACAATGAGCAGTTCTTC. It specifies CASSEAGVFHNEQFF.

For this clone: The same CDR3 also results from other DNA sequences found in this sample. The chain links TRBV7-9 to TRBJ1-4; TRBD1 matches at 9 bases. Per germline, CDR1 SEHNR and CDR2 FQNEAQ (reference sequence). J lost 5 bases, V lost 1 base, and 2 bases had no gene match. The length of the CDR3 is 15 residues. The CDR3 nucleotides read TGTGCCAGCAGCTTAGTTGGACAGGGGAATGAAAAACTGTTTTTT. It is translated as CASSLVGQGNEKLFF.

The chain combines TRBV29-1 with TRBJ2-1, with 7 bases matching TRBD2. The CDR3 consists of 12 residues. Germline assignment: CDR1 SQVTM and CDR2 ANQGSEA. Germline trimming cut 3 bases from V and 8 bases from J; bases unmatched to any gene: 4. DNA for the CDR3: TGCAGCGTTGAGTGGCTAGCGGATGAGCAGTTCTTC. Translation gives CSVEWLADEQFF.

CDR3 sequence: CASSGGRDRKPVYGYTF. CDR3 in DNA: TGTGCCAGCAGCGGCGGTCGGGACAGGAAACCCGTCTATGGCTACACCTTC. The chain is built from TRBV9 and TRBJ1-2; 8 positions match TRBD1. The CDR3 is 17 residues long. Germline V CDR1 and CDR2: SGDLS, YYNGEE. V lost 3 bases to trimming and J lost 4 bases; unmatched junction nucleotides: 14.